This T cell receptor (beta chain) was identified during a study of tumor and adjacent non-tumor tissue in lung cancer. RNA was extracted from bulk tissue without any cell sorting. Distant lung tissue was collected more than 3 cm away from the tumor edge. Overall study findings and caveats: Top 100 clones took a larger repertoire share in normal lung.

The ends lost 7 bases at V and 6 bases at J; junction bases unmatched: 14. The germline V gene has CDR1 MNHNS and CDR2 SASEGT. CDR3 length: 16 residues. With respect to this clonotype: Its antigen remains unknown.

The library came from three nested PCR rounds adapted from ARM-PCR protocols. TCRdb re-derived calls from the multiplex PCR reads in MiXCR, one entry per CDR3 protein. The table includes more than 45,000 distinct CDR3 sequences, roughly 69% detected once. Material: distant non-tumor lung tissue. This sequence originates from an older woman with non-small cell lung cancer. The rearrangement joins TRBV6-1 to TRBJ2-2, with 7 positions matching TRBD1. CDR3 region: CASITLGQVSAGELFF. The CDR3 DNA reads as TGTGCCAGCATTACCCTAGGACAGGTATCCGCCGGGGAGCTGTTTTTT.